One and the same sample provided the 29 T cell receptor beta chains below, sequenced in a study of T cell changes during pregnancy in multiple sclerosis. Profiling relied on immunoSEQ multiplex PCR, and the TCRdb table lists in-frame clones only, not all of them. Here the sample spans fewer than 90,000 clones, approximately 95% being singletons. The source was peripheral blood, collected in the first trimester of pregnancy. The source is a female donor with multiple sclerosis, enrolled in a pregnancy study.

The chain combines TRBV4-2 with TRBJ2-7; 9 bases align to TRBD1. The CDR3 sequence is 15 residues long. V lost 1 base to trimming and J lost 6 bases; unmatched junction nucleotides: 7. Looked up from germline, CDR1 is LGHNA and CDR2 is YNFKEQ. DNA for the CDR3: TGTGCCAGCAGCCAAGGACAGGGGGGTTTGGGCGAGCAGTACTTC. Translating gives CASSQGQGGLGEQYF.

In DNA form, the CDR3 reads TGTGCCAACACCCGGACTAGTATTAACGAGCAGTACTTC. Translation gives CANTRTSINEQYF. The chain has TRBV6-7 and TRBJ2-7; 7 bases fit TRBD2. TRBV6-7 is assigned to the ORF class and has an uncertain function. With 10 bases clipped from V and 5 bases from J, the junction kept 11 bases outside the gene matches. The CDR3 consists of 13 residues.

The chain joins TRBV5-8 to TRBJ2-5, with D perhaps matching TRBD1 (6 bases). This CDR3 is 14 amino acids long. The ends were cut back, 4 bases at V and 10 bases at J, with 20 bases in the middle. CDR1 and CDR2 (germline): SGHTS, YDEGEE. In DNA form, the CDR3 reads TGTGCCAGCAGCCTGTTGACAGGCACAAGTCACCAGTACTTC. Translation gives CASSLLTGTSHQYF.

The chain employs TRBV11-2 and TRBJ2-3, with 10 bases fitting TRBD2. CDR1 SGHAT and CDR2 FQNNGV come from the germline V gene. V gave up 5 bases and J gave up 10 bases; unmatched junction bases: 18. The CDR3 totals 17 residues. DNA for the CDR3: TGTGCCAGCAGCCCACCCGGGACTAGCGCCCGCAGGGGAGCGCAGTATTTT. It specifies CASSPPGTSARRGAQYF.

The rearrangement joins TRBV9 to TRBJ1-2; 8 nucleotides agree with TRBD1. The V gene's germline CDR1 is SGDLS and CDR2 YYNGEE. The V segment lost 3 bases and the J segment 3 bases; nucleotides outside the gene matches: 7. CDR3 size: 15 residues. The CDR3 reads CASSAHRGGDYGYTF. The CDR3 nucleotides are TGTGCCAGCAGCGCCCACAGGGGGGGAGACTATGGCTACACCTTC. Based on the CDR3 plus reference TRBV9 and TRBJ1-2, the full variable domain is DSGVTQTPKHLITATGQRVTLRCSPRSGDLSVYWYQQSLDQGLQFLIQYYNGEERAKGNILERFSAQQFPDLHSELNLSSLELGDSALYFCASSAHRGGDYGYTFGSGTRLTVV.

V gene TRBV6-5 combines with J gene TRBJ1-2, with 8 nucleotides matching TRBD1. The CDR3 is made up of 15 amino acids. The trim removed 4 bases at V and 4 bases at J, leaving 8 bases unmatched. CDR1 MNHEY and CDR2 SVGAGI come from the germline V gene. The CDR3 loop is CASSSGQGAVYGYTF. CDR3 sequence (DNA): TGTGCCAGCAGTTCAGGACAGGGTGCAGTCTATGGCTACACCTTC.

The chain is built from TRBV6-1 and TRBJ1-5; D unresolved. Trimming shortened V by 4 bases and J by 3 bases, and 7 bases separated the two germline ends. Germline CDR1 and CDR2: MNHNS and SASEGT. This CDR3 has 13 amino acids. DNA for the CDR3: TGTGCCAGCAGTGGGGCCCACAATCAGCCCCAGCATTTT. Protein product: CASSGAHNQPQHF.

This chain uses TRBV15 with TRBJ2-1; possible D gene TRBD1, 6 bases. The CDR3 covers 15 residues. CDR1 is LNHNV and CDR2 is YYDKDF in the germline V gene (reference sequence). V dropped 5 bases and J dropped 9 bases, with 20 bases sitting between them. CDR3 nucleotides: TGTGCCACCAGCCCGGATTTGGGGGACACCGGTGAGCAGTTCTTC. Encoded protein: CATSPDLGDTGEQFF.

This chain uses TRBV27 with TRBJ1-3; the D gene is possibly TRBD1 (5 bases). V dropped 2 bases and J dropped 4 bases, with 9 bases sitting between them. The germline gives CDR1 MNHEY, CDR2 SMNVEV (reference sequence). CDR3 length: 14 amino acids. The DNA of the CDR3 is TGTGCCAGCAGTTTAGTAGGGGCCGGAAACACCATATATTTT. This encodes CASSLVGAGNTIYF.

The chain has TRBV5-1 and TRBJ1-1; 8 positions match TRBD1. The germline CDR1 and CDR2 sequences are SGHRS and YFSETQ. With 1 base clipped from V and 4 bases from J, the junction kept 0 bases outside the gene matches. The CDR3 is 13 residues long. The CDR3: CASSLTGGTEAFF. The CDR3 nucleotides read TGCGCCAGCAGCTTGACAGGGGGCACTGAAGCTTTCTTT. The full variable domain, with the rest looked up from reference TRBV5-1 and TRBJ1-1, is KAGVTQTPRYLIKTRGQQVTLSCSPISGHRSVSWYQQTPGQGLQFLFEYFSETQRNKGNFPGRFSGRQFSNSRSEMNVSTLELGDSALYLCASSLTGGTEAFFGQGTRLTVV.

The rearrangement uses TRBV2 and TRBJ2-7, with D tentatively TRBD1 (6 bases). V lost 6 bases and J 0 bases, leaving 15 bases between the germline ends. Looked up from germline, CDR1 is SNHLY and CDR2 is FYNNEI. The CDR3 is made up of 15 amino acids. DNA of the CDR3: TGTGCCAGCAGCCAAGAGGGGACAACCTCCTACGAGCAGTACTTC. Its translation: CASSQEGTTSYEQYF.

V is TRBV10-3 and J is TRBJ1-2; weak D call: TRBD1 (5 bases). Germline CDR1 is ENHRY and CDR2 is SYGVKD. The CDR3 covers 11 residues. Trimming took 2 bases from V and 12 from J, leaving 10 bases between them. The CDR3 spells CAISEGASHTF. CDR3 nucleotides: TGTGCCATCAGTGAGGGGGCTTCTCACACCTTC.

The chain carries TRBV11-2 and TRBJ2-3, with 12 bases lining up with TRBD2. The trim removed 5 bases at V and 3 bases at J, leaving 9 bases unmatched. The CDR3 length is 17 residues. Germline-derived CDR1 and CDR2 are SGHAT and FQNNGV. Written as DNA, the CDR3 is TGTGCCAGCAGCCTTTCACTAGCGGGGGGTAAAACAGATACGCAGTATTTT. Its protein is CASSLSLAGGKTDTQYF.

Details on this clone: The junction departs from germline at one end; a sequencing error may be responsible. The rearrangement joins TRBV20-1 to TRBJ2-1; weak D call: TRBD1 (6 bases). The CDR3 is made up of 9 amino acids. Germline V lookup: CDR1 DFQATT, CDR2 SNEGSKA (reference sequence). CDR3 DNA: TGCAGTGTTCCCGTTCCAGGGGTCTTC. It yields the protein CSVPVPGVF.

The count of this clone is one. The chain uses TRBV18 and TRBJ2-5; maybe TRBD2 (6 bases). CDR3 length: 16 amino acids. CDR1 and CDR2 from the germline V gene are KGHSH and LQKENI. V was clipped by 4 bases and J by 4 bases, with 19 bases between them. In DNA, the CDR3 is TGTGCCAGCTCACAGCTCCCTGGGGGGAGCGGAGAGACCCAGTACTTC. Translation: CASSQLPGGSGETQYF.

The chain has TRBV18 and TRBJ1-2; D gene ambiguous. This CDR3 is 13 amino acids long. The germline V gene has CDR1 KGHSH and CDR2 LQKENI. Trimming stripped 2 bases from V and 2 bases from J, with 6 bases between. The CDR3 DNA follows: TGTGCCAGCTCACCAGGACTCAACTATGGCTACACCTTC. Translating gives CASSPGLNYGYTF.

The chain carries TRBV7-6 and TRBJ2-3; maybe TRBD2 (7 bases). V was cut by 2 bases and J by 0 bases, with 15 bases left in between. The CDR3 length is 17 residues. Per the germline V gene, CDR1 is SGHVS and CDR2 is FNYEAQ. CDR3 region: CASSLLGGVTSTDTQYF. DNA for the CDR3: TGTGCCAGCAGCTTACTAGGGGGGGTCACTAGCACAGATACGCAGTATTTT.

The CDR3 nucleotides are TGTGCCACCTCAAGTGGGGGGGTGAGGCCCCAGCATTTT. The encoded protein is CATSSGGVRPQHF. The rearrangement uses TRBV15 and TRBJ1-5; D might be TRBD1 (5 bases). Germline V gene sequence: CDR1 LNHNV, CDR2 YYDKDF (reference sequence). Trimming removed 8 bases at V and 9 bases at J, with 17 bases between. The CDR3 is 13 residues long. Full variable domain (remainder filled in from reference TRBV15 and TRBJ1-5): DAMVIQNPRYQVTQFGKPVTLSCSQTLNHNVMYWYQQKSSQAPKLLFHYYDKDFNNEADTPDNFQSRRPNTSFCFLDIRSPGLGDTAMYLCATSSGGVRPQHFGDGTRLSIL.

The DNA of the CDR3 is TGTGCCATCAGTGACCGAGTCCGGGCAGGGGAAAGTGAAGCTTTCTTT. Translating gives CAISDRVRAGESEAFF. V is TRBV10-3 and J is TRBJ1-1; weak D call: TRBD1 (6 bases). Germline loops: CDR1 ENHRY, CDR2 SYGVKD. Trimming stripped 3 bases from V and 7 bases from J, with 21 bases between. The CDR3 runs to 16 residues.

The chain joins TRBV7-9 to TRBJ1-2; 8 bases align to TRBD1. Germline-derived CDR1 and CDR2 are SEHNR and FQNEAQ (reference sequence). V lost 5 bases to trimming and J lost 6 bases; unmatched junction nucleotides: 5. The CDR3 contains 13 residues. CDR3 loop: CASSQGTGDGYTF. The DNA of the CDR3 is TGTGCCAGCAGCCAAGGGACAGGTGATGGCTACACCTTC.

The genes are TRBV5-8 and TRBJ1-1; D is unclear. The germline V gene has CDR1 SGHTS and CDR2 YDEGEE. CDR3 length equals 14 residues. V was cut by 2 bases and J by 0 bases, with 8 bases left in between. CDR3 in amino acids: CASSFYHMNTEAFF. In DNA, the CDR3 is TGTGCCAGCAGCTTTTATCACATGAACACTGAAGCTTTCTTT. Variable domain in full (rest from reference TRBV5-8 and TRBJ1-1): EAGVTQSPTHLIKTRGQQATLRCSPISGHTSVYWYQQALGLGLQFLLWYDEGEERNRGNFPPRFSGRQFPNYSSELNVNALELEDSALYLCASSFYHMNTEAFFGQGTRLTVV.

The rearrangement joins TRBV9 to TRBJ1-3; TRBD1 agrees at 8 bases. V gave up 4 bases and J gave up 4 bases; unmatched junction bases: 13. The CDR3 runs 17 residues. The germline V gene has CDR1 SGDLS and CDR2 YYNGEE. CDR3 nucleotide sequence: TGTGCCAGCAGCCCCCATGTTCAGGGGGCGCCGGGAAACACCATATATTTT. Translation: CASSPHVQGAPGNTIYF.

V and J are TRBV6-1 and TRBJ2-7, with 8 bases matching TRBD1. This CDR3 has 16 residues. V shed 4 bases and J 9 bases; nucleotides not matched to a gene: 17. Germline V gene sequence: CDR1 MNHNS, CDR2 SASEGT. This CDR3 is CASSALSGTGARGQYF. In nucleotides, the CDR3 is TGTGCCAGCAGTGCTCTCTCCGGGACAGGTGCTCGGGGGCAGTACTTC.

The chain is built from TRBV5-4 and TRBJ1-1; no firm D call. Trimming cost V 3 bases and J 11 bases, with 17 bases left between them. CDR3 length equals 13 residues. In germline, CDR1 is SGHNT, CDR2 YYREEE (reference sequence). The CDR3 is CASSYPMLVGAFF. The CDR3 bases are TGTGCCAGCAGCTATCCCATGTTAGTCGGGGCTTTCTTT.

Here the CDR3 reads CASSLGQGPYGYTF. The CDR3 region has the DNA TGCGCCAGCAGCTTGGGGCAGGGTCCCTATGGCTACACCTTC. The genes are TRBV5-1 and TRBJ1-2; possibly TRBD1 for D (5 bases). The CDR3 length is 14 residues. The germline V gene encodes CDR1 SGHRS and CDR2 YFSETQ. Between the trimmed V and J ends, which lost 0 bases and 4 bases, there was a span of 10 bases.

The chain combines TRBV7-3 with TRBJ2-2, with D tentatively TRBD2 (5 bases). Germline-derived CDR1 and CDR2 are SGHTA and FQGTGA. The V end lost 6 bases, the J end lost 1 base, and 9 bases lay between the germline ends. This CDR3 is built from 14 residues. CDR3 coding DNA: TGTGCCAGCAGTTTCGGGGAGAACACCGGGGAGCTGTTTTTT. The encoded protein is CASSFGENTGELFF.

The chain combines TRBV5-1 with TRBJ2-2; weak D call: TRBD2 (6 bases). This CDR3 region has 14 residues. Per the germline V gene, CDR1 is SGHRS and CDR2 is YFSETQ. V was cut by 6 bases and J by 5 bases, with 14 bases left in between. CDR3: CASKGQGGTGELFF. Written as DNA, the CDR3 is TGCGCCAGCAAGGGCCAGGGAGGAACCGGGGAGCTGTTTTTT.

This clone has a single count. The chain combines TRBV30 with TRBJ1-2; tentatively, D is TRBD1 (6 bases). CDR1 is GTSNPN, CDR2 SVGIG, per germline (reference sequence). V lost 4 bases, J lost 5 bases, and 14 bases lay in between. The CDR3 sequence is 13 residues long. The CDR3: CAWNKGDGYGYTF. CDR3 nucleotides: TGTGCCTGGAACAAGGGGGACGGTTATGGCTACACCTTC.

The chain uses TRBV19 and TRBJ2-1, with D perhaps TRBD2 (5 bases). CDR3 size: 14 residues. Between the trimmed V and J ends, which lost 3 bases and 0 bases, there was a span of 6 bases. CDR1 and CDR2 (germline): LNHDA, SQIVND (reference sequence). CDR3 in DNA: TGTGCCAGTAGTATTGGGAGCTCCTACAATGAGCAGTTCTTC. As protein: CASSIGSSYNEQFF. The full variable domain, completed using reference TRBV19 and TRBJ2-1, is DGGITQSPKYLFRKEGQNVTLSCEQNLNHDAMYWYRQDPGQGLRLIYYSQIVNDFQKGDIAEGYSVSREKKESFPLTVTSAQKNPTAFYLCASSIGSSYNEQFFGPGTRLTVL.